A selection of T cell receptor beta chains follows, all from one sample in a study of shared clonotypes between healthy human individuals. Repertoires were generated with immunoSEQ multiplex PCR, while TCRdb's copy carries only in-frame clones and drops some. The data hold 2 million to 3 million clones, with over 85% observed a single time. Input material: naive CD4+ T cells from PBMCs. Every receptor here comes from a man between 18 and 35 years old in good health. Some clones in this sample may be carry-over from other donors' samples. The CDR3 runs from the conserved cysteine through the conserved F or W. D genes are given only for firm matches. Not every row has a clone size; where given, it reads once, few, many or a size class.

NA	TRBJ2-1	TRBV5-1	TRBD2	TGCGCCAGCAGCTTGGAGGGGACTAGCGGGACGTACAATGAGCAGTTCTTC	CASSLEGTSGTYNEQFF
NA	TRBJ1-1	TRBV23-1	NA	TGCGCCAGCAGTCAGCCCGAGTGGCGGGAGACTGAAGCTTTCTTT	CASSQPEWRETEAFF
NA	TRBJ2-5	TRBV7-3	NA	TGTGCCAGCAGCTTAACACCGCAGGGAGAGACCCAGTACTTC	CASSLTPQGETQYF
NA	TRBJ2-1	TRBV6-4	TRBD1	TGTGCCAGCAGGTACCCCCGGACAGGGAACAATGAGCAGTTCTTC	CASRYPRTGNNEQFF
NA	TRBJ2-5	TRBV7-2	NA	TGTGCCAGCAGCTTACGGAGTGGAGAGACCCAGTACTTC	CASSLRSGETQYF
NA	TRBJ1-1	TRBV5-1	NA	TGCGCCAGCAGAAAGTTCGTGGGGGATCAGCCTGAAGCTTTCTTT	CASRKFVGDQPEAFF
NA	TRBJ2-5	TRBV28	NA	TGTGCCAGCAGTTCACCGGCCCGCCGGGTGGAGACCCAGTACTTC	CASSSPARRVETQYF
NA	TRBJ1-5	TRBV28	NA	TGTGCCAGCAGTTCCACAGGGAACAATCAGCCCCAGCATTTT	CASSSTGNNQPQHF
NA	TRBJ1-4	TRBV19	NA	TGTGCCACCTCTCCGGGAATGGCGAGCGAAAAACTGTTTTTT	CATSPGMASEKLFF
NA	TRBJ2-5	TRBV7-7	TRBD1	TGTGCCAGCAGCCGGGACAGCCAAGAGACCCAGTACTTC	CASSRDSQETQYF
NA	TRBJ2-5	TRBV2	TRBD2	TGTGCCAGCAGACGACTAGCGAACCAAGAGACCCAGTACTTC	CASRRLANQETQYF
NA	TRBJ2-5	TRBV6-6	NA	TGTGCCAGCGGAAGGGCAGAATGGACCCAGTACTTC	CASGRAEWTQYF
NA	TRBJ2-3	TRBV19	NA	TGTGCCAGTAGTATAGTTAAAGGGGGTTTTGGAGGGTTGACAGATACGCAGTATTTT	CASSIVKGGFGGLTDTQYF
once	TRBJ1-2	TRBV11-2	NA	TGTGCCAGCAGCTTAGTCGGGATTAACACCGGTGGCTACACCTTC	CASSLVGINTGGYTF
once	TRBJ2-3	TRBV11-3	TRBD2	TGTGCCAGCAGCTTAGGACTAGCGGATACAGATACGCAGTATTTT	CASSLGLADTDTQYF
NA	TRBJ1-3	TRBV5-1	NA	TGCGCCAGCGCGAGTGGGGGGCAGAGCTCTGGAAACACCATATATTTT	CASASGGQSSGNTIYF
NA	TRBJ2-1	TRBV10-3	TRBD2	TGTGCCATCAGTTGGACTAGCGGTAACAATGAGCAGTTCTTC	CAISWTSGNNEQFF
NA	TRBJ2-1	TRBV5-3	TRBD1	TGTGCCAGAAGCATCAGGGACAGGGGGCCGCCGGGATCACCCTACAATGAGCAGTTCTTC	CARSIRDRGPPGSPYNEQFF
few	TRBJ1-4	TRBV2	TRBD1	TGTGCCAGCAGGGCTACAGGGGGTAATGAAAAACTGTTTTTT	CASRATGGNEKLFF
NA	TRBJ2-3	TRBV7-9	NA	TGTGCCAGCAGCAGCCTGAGCGCGGTCACAGATACGCAGTATTTT	CASSSLSAVTDTQYF
NA	TRBJ2-2	TRBV7-2	TRBD1	TGTGCCAGCAGCCCGCGACAGGGGGCGCCTACCGGGGAGCTGTTTTTT	CASSPRQGAPTGELFF
NA	TRBJ2-7	TRBV28	TRBD1	TGTGCCAGCAGTTCCGGGACAGGACCCTACGAGCAGTACTTC	CASSSGTGPYEQYF
NA	TRBJ2-5	TRBV14	TRBD2	TGTGCCAGCAGCCTCTTGACTAGCGGGAGGGCGGGAGAGACCCAGTACTTC	CASSLLTSGRAGETQYF
NA	TRBJ2-1	TRBV9	NA	TGTGCCAGCAGCGTAAGTGGGAGCTCCTACAATGAGCAGTTCTTC	CASSVSGSSYNEQFF
NA	TRBJ2-7	TRBV5-1	NA	TGCGCCAGCAGCAACGGGACAACCTTCTACGAGCAGTACTTC	CASSNGTTFYEQYF
NA	TRBJ2-7	TRBV11-1	TRBD1	TGTGCCAGCAGCCCTGGAACGGGAAAACAGGGGTCATACTACGAGCAGTACTTC	CASSPGTGKQGSYYEQYF
NA	TRBJ1-1	TRBV5-1	NA	TGCGCCAGCAGCTCAATCGGGGCTAGGAACACTGAAGCTTTCTTT	CASSSIGARNTEAFF
NA	TRBJ2-7	TRBV9	TRBD2	TGTGCCAGCAGCGTTAGCGGGAGCGCCTACGAGCAGTACTTC	CASSVSGSAYEQYF
NA	TRBJ2-5	TRBV5-1	NA	TGCGCCAGCAGCCCCGGGACGGGGATAGTTTGGGAGACCCAGTACTTC	CASSPGTGIVWETQYF
NA	TRBJ1-4	TRBV18	NA	TGTGCCAGCCGAGACAGCGCAACTAATGAAAAACTGTTTTTT	CASRDSATNEKLFF